A single sample gave rise to the 28 T cell receptor beta chains below, sequenced in a study of cytomegalovirus exposure and HLA in healthy donors. The PCR made use of 60 Vbeta and 13 Jbeta primers. Repertoires were generated with immunoSEQ multiplex PCR, while TCRdb's copy carries only in-frame clones and drops some. Among approximately 170,000 clones listed, 85% were seen once. Sequencing was done on a sample of PBMCs. Receptors originate from a boy aged 2 to 10 in good health and CMV-seronegative.

V usage is TRBV7-6 and J usage is TRBJ2-1; D not resolved. This CDR3 is 13 amino acids long. Trimming left V 3 bases short and J 8 bases short, with 11 bases between. CDR1 is SGHVS and CDR2 is FNYEAQ in the germline V gene. The CDR3 bases are TGTGCCAGCAGCTTGGGCAGAATGGATGAGCAGTTCTTC. It codes for CASSLGRMDEQFF. The full variable domain, its missing parts supplied by reference TRBV7-6 and TRBJ2-1, is GAGVSQSPRYKVTKRGQDVALRCDPISGHVSLYWYRQALGQGPEFLTYFNYEAQQDKSGLPNDRFSAERPEGSISTLTIQRTEQRDSAMYRCASSLGRMDEQFFGPGTRLTVL.

The rearrangement joins TRBV6-5 to TRBJ2-1, with a possible D match to TRBD2 (6 bases). The CDR3 totals 14 residues. V dropped 0 bases and J dropped 6 bases, with 9 bases sitting between them. Germline-derived CDR1 and CDR2 are MNHEY and SVGAGI. CDR3 DNA sequence: TGTGCCAGCAGTTACTCGACCGGGGGCAATGAGCAGTTCTTC. Translating it yields CASSYSTGGNEQFF.

The sample holds one count of this clone. The V and J genes are TRBV4-1 and TRBJ2-1; TRBD2 matches 8 bases. V dropped 4 bases and J dropped 5; count of bases not matched to a gene: 10. This CDR3 has 16 residues. In germline, CDR1 is MGHRA, CDR2 YSYEKL. The CDR3 loop reads CASSPIAGLKNNEQFF. The CDR3 DNA sequence: TGCGCCAGCAGCCCAATAGCGGGGCTGAAGAACAATGAGCAGTTCTTC.

The chain links TRBV27 to TRBJ1-1, with 8 bases aligning to TRBD1. V shed 4 bases and J 5 bases; nucleotides not matched to a gene: 12. Germline V lookup: CDR1 MNHEY, CDR2 SMNVEV (reference sequence). This CDR3 has 16 residues. The CDR3 loop is CASSSRSRQGRTEAFF. The CDR3 DNA is TGTGCCAGCAGTTCCCGTTCGCGACAGGGGAGGACTGAAGCTTTCTTT.

This chain connects TRBV5-1 to TRBJ2-5; TRBD2 matches at 7 bases. This CDR3 contains 15 residues. Trimming removed 0 bases from V and 5 bases from J; junction bases left unmatched: 7. Germline CDR1 reads SGHRS; CDR2 reads YFSETQ. DNA of the CDR3: TGCGCCAGCAGCTTGGCCACCTCCGGGGGGGAGACCCAGTACTTC. Amino acid sequence: CASSLATSGGETQYF.

The chain recombines TRBV11-2 with TRBJ2-7; TRBD2 agrees at 8 bases. Per the germline V gene, CDR1 is SGHAT and CDR2 is FQNNGV. The CDR3 sequence is 15 residues long. V was pared by 5 bases and J by 4 bases, with 10 bases of the junction left unmatched. The DNA for the CDR3 is TGTGCCAGCAGCCACCCAGCGGGAGAGGGTTACGAGCAGTACTTC. Amino acid sequence: CASSHPAGEGYEQYF.

The rearrangement links TRBV28 to TRBJ2-7; 10 bases line up with TRBD2. The germline CDR1 and CDR2 sequences are MDHEN and SYDVKM. Trimming removed 4 bases from V and 4 bases from J; junction bases left unmatched: 16. The CDR3 contains 18 residues. This CDR3 is CASSSRSGLAGARYEQYF. The CDR3 DNA reads TGTGCCAGCAGTTCTCGTTCCGGGCTAGCGGGAGCCAGGTACGAGCAGTACTTC.

The chain recombines TRBV2 with TRBJ1-1; a weak D match, TRBD1 (5 bases). Germline assignment: CDR1 SNHLY and CDR2 FYNNEI. This CDR3 spans 15 amino acids. V dropped 0 bases and J dropped 4 bases, with 12 bases sitting between them. The CDR3 bases are TGTGCCAGCAGTGAAGCGGGAGGGGCGGGCACTGAAGCTTTCTTT. It translates to CASSEAGGAGTEAFF. The complete variable domain, with remaining parts taken from reference TRBV2 and TRBJ1-1, reads EPEVTQTPSHQVTQMGQEVILRCVPISNHLYFYWYRQILGQKVEFLVSFYNNEISEKSEIFDDQFSVERPDGSNFTLKIRSTKLEDSAMYFCASSEAGGAGTEAFFGQGTRLTVV.

The chain links TRBV15 to TRBJ2-1; 9 bases line up with TRBD1. The junction had 15 bases not matched to a gene; V was cut back by 3 bases and J by 6 bases. The germline V gene has CDR1 LNHNV and CDR2 YYDKDF (reference sequence). The CDR3 is 18 amino acids. CDR3 amino acids: CATSRLTPGQGKGNEQFF. The CDR3, as DNA: TGTGCCACCAGCAGGCTGACGCCGGGACAGGGTAAAGGCAATGAGCAGTTCTTC.

V and J are TRBV9 and TRBJ2-3; 7 nucleotides agree with TRBD2. With V trimmed by 3 bases and J by 0 bases, 7 bases remained unmatched. The CDR3 is 16 amino acids. From germline, CDR1 is SGDLS and CDR2 YYNGEE. In DNA, the CDR3 is TGTGCCAGCAGCGCCCTAGCGGAGGGAAGCACAGATACGCAGTATTTT. Translating it yields CASSALAEGSTDTQYF.

This chain links TRBV7-8 with TRBJ2-1, with 7 nucleotides matching TRBD2. The CDR3 sequence is 15 residues long. The V segment lost 4 bases and the J segment 2 bases; nucleotides outside the gene matches: 5. The germline gives CDR1 SGHVS, CDR2 FQNEAQ. The DNA of the CDR3 is TGTGCCAGCAGCTCCCTAGCGGATACCTACAATGAGCAGTTCTTC. This gives the protein CASSSLADTYNEQFF.

The chain couples TRBV30 to TRBJ2-5; possibly TRBD1 for D (6 bases). With 3 bases removed from V and 1 base from J, the gap between germline ends came to 15 bases. The germline V gene encodes CDR1 GTSNPN and CDR2 SVGIG (reference sequence). The CDR3 has 15 amino acids. CDR3 sequence reads: CAWRHLTGTQETQYF. CDR3 DNA sequence: TGTGCCTGGAGACATTTAACAGGGACCCAAGAGACCCAGTACTTC. The complete variable domain, with remaining parts taken from reference TRBV30 and TRBJ2-5, reads SQTIHQWPATLVQPVGSPLSLECTVEGTSNPNLYWYRQAAGRGLQLLFYSVGIGQISSEVPQNLSASRPQDRQFILSSKKLLLSDSGFYLCAWRHLTGTQETQYFGPGTRLLVL.

This clone was seen a few times. The genes are TRBV19 and TRBJ1-3, with a possible D match to TRBD1 (6 bases). CDR1 is LNHDA and CDR2 is SQIVND in the germline V gene (reference sequence). V gave up 3 bases and J gave up 1 base, with 10 bases separating them. The CDR3 is 15 amino acids. In DNA form, the CDR3 reads TGTGCCAGTAGTATGCCAGGGGCATCTGGAAACACCATATATTTT. The encoded protein is CASSMPGASGNTIYF.

The V call is TRBV7-2, the J call TRBJ2-7; 8 positions match TRBD1. Trimming at V came to 5 bases and at J to 4 bases, leaving 10 bases not matched to a gene. The germline CDR1 and CDR2 sequences are SGHTA and FQGNSA. CDR3 length: 15 residues. This chain's CDR3 is CASSTGQGVPYEQYV. The DNA of the CDR3 is TGTGCCAGCAGCACCGGACAGGGAGTCCCTTACGAGCAGTACGTC.

This clone occurred once. The chain has TRBV27 and TRBJ2-1; D ambiguous. The CDR3 is 15 residues long. Looked up from germline, CDR1 is MNHEY and CDR2 is SMNVEV (reference sequence). V dropped 7 bases and J dropped 0 bases, with 13 bases sitting between them. The CDR3 nucleotides are TGTGCCAGCACCCCGACTCTGTTCTCCTACAATGAGCAGTTCTTC. It encodes CASTPTLFSYNEQFF.

The CDR3 loop is CASTREGLAVYNEQFF. CDR3 bases: TGTGCCAGCACTCGAGAGGGACTAGCGGTTTACAATGAGCAGTTCTTC. This chain uses TRBV28 with TRBJ2-1; 11 bases agree with TRBD2. The J segment lost 4 bases and the V segment lost 7 bases, leaving 9 bases of the junction unmatched. CDR1 MDHEN and CDR2 SYDVKM come from the germline V gene. The CDR3 consists of 16 residues. The variable domain in full, with the rest retrieved from reference TRBV28 and TRBJ2-1, is DVKVTQSSRYLVKRTGEKVFLECVQDMDHENMFWYRQDPGLGLRLIYFSYDVKMKEKGDIPEGYSVSREKKERFSLILESASTNQTSMYLCASTREGLAVYNEQFFGPGTRLTVL.

The DNA for the CDR3 is TGCGCCAGCAGCCAAGTCGGGACAGGGGGTGAGAACACTGAAGCTTTCTTT. Translating it yields CASSQVGTGGENTEAFF. The chain employs TRBV4-1 and TRBJ1-1; TRBD1 matches 11 bases. CDR1 is MGHRA, CDR2 YSYEKL, per germline. The CDR3 spans 17 residues. J lost 1 base, V lost 1 base, and 5 bases had no gene match.

Only a few counts were recorded for this clone. The J gene is TRBJ2-2, the V gene TRBV7-2, with D unclear. This CDR3 comprises 13 residues. Germline CDR1 reads SGHTA; CDR2 reads FQGNSA. The V end was cut by 0 bases, the J end by 5 bases, with 4 bases between. In DNA, the CDR3 is TGTGCCAGCAGCTTAGCTCGGACCGGGGAGCTGTTTTTT. Translating gives CASSLARTGELFF.

This clone was found once. CDR3 in DNA: TGTGCCAGCACCCGGACATCCCAAGAGACCCAGTACTTC. It codes for CASTRTSQETQYF. The V and J genes are TRBV6-1 and TRBJ2-5; D possibly corresponds to TRBD1 (5 bases). V shed 7 bases and J shed 1 base, with 10 bases lying between them. The germline gives CDR1 MNHNS, CDR2 SASEGT. The CDR3 length is 13 residues.

This chain links TRBV5-6 with TRBJ1-1, with 10 bases lining up with TRBD1. The CDR3 extends over 15 amino acids. Germline CDR1 reads SGHDT; CDR2 reads YYEEEE. V dropped 4 bases and J dropped 1; count of bases not matched to a gene: 4. The CDR3 DNA reads TGTGCCAGCAGCCCGGGGACAGGGGAGAACACTGAAGCTTTCTTT. It specifies CASSPGTGENTEAFF. Full variable domain (rest looked up from reference TRBV5-6 and TRBJ1-1): DAGVTQSPTHLIKTRGQQVTLRCSPKSGHDTVSWYQQALGQGPQFIFQYYEEEERQRGNFPDRFSGHQFPNYSSELNVNALLLGDSALYLCASSPGTGENTEAFFGQGTRLTVV.

This rearrangement joins TRBV7-2 to TRBJ1-1; D is uncertain. V gave up 1 base and J gave up 1 base, with 7 bases separating them. The germline V gene has CDR1 SGHTA and CDR2 FQGNSA. The CDR3 is made up of 14 amino acids. Here the CDR3 reads CASSLGPGNTEAFF. The CDR3 DNA is TGTGCCAGCAGCTTAGGGCCGGGGAACACTGAAGCTTTCTTT.

The V and J genes are TRBV5-1 and TRBJ2-7; possibly TRBD2 for D (6 bases). The CDR3 has 14 residues. V was pared by 4 bases and J by 6 bases, with 17 bases between. Germline loops: CDR1 SGHRS, CDR2 YFSETQ. CDR3 DNA sequence: TGCGCCAGCAGCAATAGCGGACCGAGCGGCGAGCAGTACGTC. Its translation is CASSNSGPSGEQYV.

The rearrangement links TRBV28 to TRBJ1-5; D is ambiguous. The CDR3 consists of 14 residues. The germline V gene has CDR1 MDHEN and CDR2 SYDVKM. Trimming pared 3 bases from V and 0 bases from J, leaving 6 bases between. This chain's CDR3 is CASSFTSSNQPQHF. The CDR3, as DNA: TGTGCCAGCAGTTTTACATCTAGCAATCAGCCCCAGCATTTT.

For this clone: In the same sample, other DNA sequences code for this CDR3. The chain uses TRBV7-2 and TRBJ1-2, with D uncertain. CDR1 SGHTA and CDR2 FQGNSA come from the germline V gene. The CDR3 loop spans 12 amino acids. V dropped 5 bases and J dropped 7 bases, with 11 bases sitting between them. CDR3 sequence: CASSPRVGGYTF. The DNA of the CDR3 is TGTGCCAGCAGCCCCCGGGTGGGTGGCTACACCTTC.

This chain connects TRBV2 to TRBJ2-1, with a possible D match to TRBD1 (5 bases). In germline, CDR1 is SNHLY, CDR2 FYNNEI. The V end lost 6 bases, the J end lost 0 bases, and 12 bases lay between the germline ends. This CDR3 region has 15 residues. CDR3 amino acids: CASSVTGDSYNEQFF. In nucleotides, the CDR3 is TGTGCCAGCAGCGTAACAGGAGACTCCTACAATGAGCAGTTCTTC.

The chain recombines TRBV30 with TRBJ1-4; D may be TRBD1 (5 bases). Germline V gene sequence: CDR1 GTSNPN, CDR2 SVGIG (reference sequence). The CDR3 runs to 11 residues. V shed 7 bases and J shed 10 bases, with 13 bases lying between them. CDR3 DNA sequence: TGTGCCTTTAGGCAGGGAGGAAAACTGTTTTTT. Amino acids: CAFRQGGKLFF.

This clone has only a few counts. V usage is TRBV2 and J usage is TRBJ2-7; 12 bases match TRBD2. Germline values: CDR1 SNHLY, CDR2 FYNNEI. J gave up 7 bases and V 7 bases, and 5 bases lay outside the gene matches. The CDR3 loop spans 13 amino acids. CDR3 residues: CASTTSGSLEQYF. In nucleotides, the CDR3 is TGTGCCAGCACGACTAGCGGGAGTTTAGAGCAGTACTTC. Together with reference TRBV2 and TRBJ2-7, the CDR3 gives the full variable domain: EPEVTQTPSHQVTQMGQEVILRCVPISNHLYFYWYRQILGQKVEFLVSFYNNEISEKSEIFDDQFSVERPDGSNFTLKIRSTKLEDSAMYFCASTTSGSLEQYFGPGTRLTVT.

This chain links TRBV4-1 with TRBJ2-7; 10 nucleotides agree with TRBD2. There are 14 residues in the CDR3. The germline V gene has CDR1 MGHRA and CDR2 YSYEKL. Losses at the gene ends were 1 base for V and 3 bases for J; bases not matched to a gene: 0. The CDR3 loop reads CASSQGTSGYEQYV. In nucleotides, the CDR3 is TGCGCCAGCAGCCAAGGGACTAGCGGCTACGAGCAGTACGTC.